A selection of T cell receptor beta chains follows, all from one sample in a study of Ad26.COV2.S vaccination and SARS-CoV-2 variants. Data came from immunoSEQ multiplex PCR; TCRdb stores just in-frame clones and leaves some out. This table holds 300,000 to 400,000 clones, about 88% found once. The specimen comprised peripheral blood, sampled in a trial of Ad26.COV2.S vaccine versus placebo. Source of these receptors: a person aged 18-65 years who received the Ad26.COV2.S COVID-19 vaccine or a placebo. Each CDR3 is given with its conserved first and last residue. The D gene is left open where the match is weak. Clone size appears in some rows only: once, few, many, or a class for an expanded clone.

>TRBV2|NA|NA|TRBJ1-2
TGTTCCAGCGGGACACAATATGGCTACACCTTC
CSSGTQYGYTF
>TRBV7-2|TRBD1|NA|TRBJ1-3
TGTGCCAGCAGCTCTGGGACAGGGGATGGAAACACCATATATTTT
CASSSGTGDGNTIYF
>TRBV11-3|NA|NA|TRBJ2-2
TGTGCCAGCAGCTTAACAGGGCTCGGGGAGCTGTTTTTT
CASSLTGLGELFF
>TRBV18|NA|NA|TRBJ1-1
TGTGCCAGCTCAGGGTCCAGGGAAGGGACTGAAGCTTTCTTT
CASSGSREGTEAFF
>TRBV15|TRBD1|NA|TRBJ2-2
TGTGCCACCAGTAGGGACAGGGTGTCAGCCGGGGAGCTGTTTTTT
CATSRDRVSAGELFF
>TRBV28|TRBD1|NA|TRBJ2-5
TGTGCCAGCAGTTTAATCAGACAGGGGGCCAGGGAGACCCAGTACTTC
CASSLIRQGARETQYF
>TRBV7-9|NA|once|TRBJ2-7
TGTGCCAGCAGTCTTGCGAGTCCTGAGTACGAGCAGTACTTC
CASSLASPEYEQYF
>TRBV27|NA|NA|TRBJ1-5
TGTGCCAGCGCTCTTTTGGGGGGCAATCAGCCCCAGCATTTT
CASALLGGNQPQHF
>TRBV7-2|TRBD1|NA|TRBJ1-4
TGTGCCAGCAGCCTCGGGGGGACAGATGAAAAACTGTTTTTT
CASSLGGTDEKLFF
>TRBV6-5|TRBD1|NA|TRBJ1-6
TGTGCCAGCAGTTATGACAGGGGGCGCAGTTCACCCCTCCACTTT
CASSYDRGRSSPLHF
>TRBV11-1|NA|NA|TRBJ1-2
TGTGCCAGCAGCTCCAGCGCAGGGGTGGACGGCTACACCTTC
CASSSSAGVDGYTF
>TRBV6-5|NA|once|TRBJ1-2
TGTGCCAGCAGACAGGGTTTTTATGGCTACACCTTC
CASRQGFYGYTF
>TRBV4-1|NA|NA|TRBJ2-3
TGCGCCAGCAGCCAAGAAGGCCATAGCGGCGTTACTAGCACAGATACGCAGTATTTT
CASSQEGHSGVTSTDTQYF
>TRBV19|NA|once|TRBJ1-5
TGTGCCAGTAGTACCATAGGAAAGAGCAATCAGCCCCAGCATTTT
CASSTIGKSNQPQHF
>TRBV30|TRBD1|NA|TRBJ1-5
TGTGCCTGGAGTACAGGGGTCGGGTCTCAGCCCCAGCATTTT
CAWSTGVGSQPQHF
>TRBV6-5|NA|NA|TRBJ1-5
TGTGCCAGCACCGGAACTCTAGGCAATCAGCCCCAGCATTTT
CASTGTLGNQPQHF
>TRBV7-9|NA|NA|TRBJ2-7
TGTGCCAGCAGCGCCAAGGACGTCCACTACGAGCAGTACTTC
CASSAKDVHYEQYF
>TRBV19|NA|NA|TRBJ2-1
TGTGCCAGTAGTATAGGGGGACTTGACTACAATGAGCAGTTCTTC
CASSIGGLDYNEQFF
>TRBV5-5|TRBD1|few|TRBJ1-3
TGTGCCAGCAGTCCCTCGGGACAGGGGGCTGGAAACACCATATATTTT
CASSPSGQGAGNTIYF
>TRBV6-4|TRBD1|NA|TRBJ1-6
TGTGCCAGCAGTGAAGGACAGGGGGCTTCACCCCTCCACTTT
CASSEGQGASPLHF
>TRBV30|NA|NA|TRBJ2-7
TGTGCCTGGAGTCCCAGGGCCAGGGGGGCCGAGCAGTACTTC
CAWSPRARGAEQYF
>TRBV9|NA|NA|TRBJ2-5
TGTGCCAGCAGCGTAGGAGGTAACCAAGAGACCCAGTACTTC
CASSVGGNQETQYF
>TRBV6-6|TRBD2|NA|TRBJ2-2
TGTGCCAGCAGGGCGGGAGCCGGCGGGGAGCTGTTTTTT
CASRAGAGGELFF
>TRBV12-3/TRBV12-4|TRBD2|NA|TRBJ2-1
TGTGCCAGCAGTCCGGAACTAGCGGGTCGATTCTTC
CASSPELAGRFF
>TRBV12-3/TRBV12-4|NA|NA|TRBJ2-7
TGTGCCAGCACAATTAGCGGTACCTACGAGCAGTACTTC
CASTISGTYEQYF
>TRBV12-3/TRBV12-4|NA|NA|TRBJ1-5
TGTGCCAGCAGTTTAGCAGGCTCTCAGCCCCAGCATTTT
CASSLAGSQPQHF
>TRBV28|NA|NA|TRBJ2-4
TGTGCCAGCAGTACAACCGGGACATTACTCATTCAGTACTTC
CASSTTGTLLIQYF
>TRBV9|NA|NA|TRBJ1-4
TGTGCCAGCAGCGTAAGGGGTGCAACTAATGAAAAACTGTTTTTT
CASSVRGATNEKLFF
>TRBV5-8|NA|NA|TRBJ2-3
TGTGCCAGCAGCAAAGGGACCGCCGGACGCACAGATACGCAGTATTTT
CASSKGTAGRTDTQYF
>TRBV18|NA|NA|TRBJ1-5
TGTGCCAGCTCACCACGGCCGAGGGATCAGCCCCAGCATTTT
CASSPRPRDQPQHF
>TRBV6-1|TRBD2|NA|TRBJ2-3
TGTGCCAGCAGTGAAGCGCGTAGAGGGCTAGCGGGAGTCGTAGATACGCAGTATTTT
CASSEARRGLAGVVDTQYF
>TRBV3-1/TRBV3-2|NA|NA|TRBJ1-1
TGTGCCAGCAGCCCCCGACAGGTTAGCATGAACACTGAAGCTTTCTTT
CASSPRQVSMNTEAFF
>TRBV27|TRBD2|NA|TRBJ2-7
TGTGCCAGCAGTTACACCGGGACTAGCGGCTACGAGCAGTACTTC
CASSYTGTSGYEQYF
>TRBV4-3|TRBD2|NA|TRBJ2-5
TGCGCCAGCAGCCAGGAAGGACTAGCAGGAGAGACCCAGTACTTC
CASSQEGLAGETQYF
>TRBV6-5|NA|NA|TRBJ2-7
TGTGCCAGCAGTTACGCCGACAGACCTAGGCCCTACGAGCAGTACTTC
CASSYADRPRPYEQYF
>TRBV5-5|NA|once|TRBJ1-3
TGTGCCAGCAGCTTGGACGTGTCCTCTGGAAACACCATATATTTT
CASSLDVSSGNTIYF
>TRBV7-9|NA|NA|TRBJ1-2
TGTGCCAGCAGCTTAGAGGCAGGGCCGGGCTATGGCTACACCTTC
CASSLEAGPGYGYTF
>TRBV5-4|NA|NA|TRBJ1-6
TGTGCCAGCAGCCCGGCCGGGGAAAACTCACCCCTCCACTTT
CASSPAGENSPLHF
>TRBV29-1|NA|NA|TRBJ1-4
TGCAGCGTTGCCGTAGGGGGGGCGGCGGAAAAACTGTTTTTT
CSVAVGGAAEKLFF
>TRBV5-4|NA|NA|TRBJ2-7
TGTGCCAGCAGCTTGGCCAGGGCCGACGAGCAGTACTTC
CASSLARADEQYF
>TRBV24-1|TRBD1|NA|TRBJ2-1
TGTGCCACCAGTGGCCTGAGATCCGAGGGGGCGGATGAGCAGTTCTTC
CATSGLRSEGADEQFF
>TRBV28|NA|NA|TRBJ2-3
TGTGCCAGCAGTCTTTCCGGTCCAGATACGCAGTATTTT
CASSLSGPDTQYF
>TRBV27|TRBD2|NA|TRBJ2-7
TGTGCCAGCAGACCCCTAGCGGGAGTCGCCCCCTCCTACGAGCAGTACTTC
CASRPLAGVAPSYEQYF
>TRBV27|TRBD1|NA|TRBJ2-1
TGTGCCAGCAGTTTGGGGCCGGGACAGGGGGCCCATGAGCAGTTCTTC
CASSLGPGQGAHEQFF
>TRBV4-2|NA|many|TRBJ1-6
TGTGCCAGCAGCCCCGACTGGGACGAAGGCTCCTATAATTCACCCCTCCACTTT
CASSPDWDEGSYNSPLHF
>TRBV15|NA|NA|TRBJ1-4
TGTGCCACCAGCGAGGGCAGGGCCTATGTGAAACTGTTTTTT
CATSEGRAYVKLFF
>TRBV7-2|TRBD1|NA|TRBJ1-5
TGTGCCAGCAGCTTAGTCGCAGGGGGCAGTCAGCCCCAGCATTTT
CASSLVAGGSQPQHF
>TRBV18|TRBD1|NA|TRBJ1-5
TGTGCCAGCTCAGGCGACAGGGCCCAAGGGCAGCCCCAGCATTTT
CASSGDRAQGQPQHF
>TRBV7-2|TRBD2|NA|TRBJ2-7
TGTGCCAGCAGCTTATGGGACGGGCCCGGGGGGGAGCAGTACTTC
CASSLWDGPGGEQYF
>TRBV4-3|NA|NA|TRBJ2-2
TGCGCCAGCAGCCAAGACAGGGTATCCACCGGGGAGCTGTTTTTT
CASSQDRVSTGELFF
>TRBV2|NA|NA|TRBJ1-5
TGTGCCAGCAGTGACAGTACGAGCAATCAGCCCCAGCATTTT
CASSDSTSNQPQHF
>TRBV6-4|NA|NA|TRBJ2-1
TGTGCCAGCAGTGACTCGGAAGCAGGGATTTCGTTCTTC
CASSDSEAGISFF
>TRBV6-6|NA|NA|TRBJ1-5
TGTGCCAGCAGTTTATTGGACACCCAGCATTTT
CASSLLDTQHF
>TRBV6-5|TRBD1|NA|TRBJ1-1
TGTGCCAGCAGTTCGACAGGGCCGCACACTGAAGCTTTCTTT
CASSSTGPHTEAFF
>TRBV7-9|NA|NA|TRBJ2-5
TGTGCCAGCAGCTTTGCAACAGGGTTGCGTGAGACCCAGTACTTC
CASSFATGLRETQYF
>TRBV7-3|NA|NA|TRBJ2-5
TGTGCCAGCAGCCTAGGGGGAGAACAAGAGACCCAGTACTTC
CASSLGGEQETQYF